This T cell receptor (beta chain) derives from a study of CD8 T cells in ankylosing spondylitis (dated by TCRdb to the late 2010s). With regard to the full study: To find TCR variants linked to disease, the study profiled T cell receptor beta repertoires in ankylosing spondylitis patients and healthy donors. In total, the full study cohort was made up of about 110 healthy donors and 25 ankylosing spondylitis patients. Samples of peripheral blood were taken, and for ankylosing spondylitis patients, synovial fluid was collected as well. What the research found in general, with its limitations: Blood from ankylosing spondylitis patients appeared to be characterized by a TCR beta motif made up of fewer than ten highly homologous amino acid variants. The disease-linked clones had a CD8+ phenotype and were found at relatively low frequencies in peripheral blood. Significant enrichment of the disease-linked clones was reported in matched synovial fluid samples from ankylosing spondylitis patients. Some motif variants had previously been reported in the synovial fluid and blood of reactive arthritis patients, which suggests shared mechanisms of disease initiation.

This clonotype came up many times. The antigen it recognizes is unknown. No much larger clone exists at a distance of one base, and base qualities are not known. The instrument was an Illumina HiSeq 2500. TCR beta libraries were prepared by quantitative 5'-RACE with molecular barcodes. As for the original processing: A new computational method, built on a probabilistic model of VDJ rearrangement, was used to identify disease-linked TCR variants. TCRdb trimmed the raw reads at Q25, called clones with MiXCR and kept productive beta chains. Rows with a matching CDR3 protein are joined into one entry that keeps the most common DNA and genes. The V and J calls reflect TCRdb's pipeline rather than the authors' work. The sample yields some 120,000 distinct CDR3 sequences; approximately 14% were counted once. The leading ten clones occupy around 3% of the sample. CDR1 LGHDT and CDR2 YNNKEL were looked up in the germline V gene (reference sequence). V is pared back by 5 bases and J by 5 bases, with 14 bases lying between the germline termini. Measured from the cysteine to the phenylalanine, the CDR3 is 14 residues long. Just CDR3 DNA is preserved here, 42 bases in frame from base 1.

This TCR was recovered from a female donor with ankylosing spondylitis or in good health (not recorded which). Sequenced sample: blood, either unsorted or a sorted T cell fraction (not recorded which). The V gene is TRBV3-1 and the J gene is TRBJ2-3; the best D guess is TRBD2, with 6 bases matching. The CDR3 has the sequence CASSFRDSKDTQYF. In nucleotide form, the sequence is TGTGCCAGCAGCTTCCGGGACTCCAAAGATACGCAGTATTTT.